A selection of T cell receptor beta chains follows, all from one sample in a study of response to subunit inactivated influenza vaccine. TCRdb used MiXCR to reprocess the RT-PCR reads, holding one entry per CDR3 protein. The repertoire consists of about 520,000 distinct CDR3 sequences, with 25% occurring once and the leading ten covering over 1.5%. The source material was CD4+ T cells sorted from PBMCs, sampled more than 4 days after vaccination. The receptors stem from a man aged 45 to 65 who received an inactivated influenza vaccine. The conserved cysteine and the conserved F or W are not part of the CDR3 here.

v_call: TRBV20-1
cdr3_length: 12
cdr3_aa: SAKGLAGGNEQF

v_call: TRBV12-3/TRBV12-4
cdr3_length: 12
cdr3_aa: ASSLQDTNSPLH

v_call: TRBV2
cdr3_length: 11
cdr3_aa: ASHRTARDEQY

v_call: TRBV20-1
cdr3_length: 9
cdr3_aa: SAGRGREQY

v_call: TRBV11-1
cdr3_length: 16
cdr3_aa: ASRGESFQGSYNSPLH

v_call: TRBV7-7
cdr3_length: 14
cdr3_aa: ASSLHRGSPGETQY

v_call: TRBV20-1
cdr3_length: 12
cdr3_aa: SASRAAGADTQY

v_call: TRBV6-1
cdr3_length: 13
cdr3_aa: ASKEAGGPVVTQY

v_call: TRBV12-3/TRBV12-4
cdr3_length: 10
cdr3_aa: ASSYVTYEQY

v_call: TRBV6-6
cdr3_length: 11
cdr3_aa: ASSYSLKGGQF

v_call: TRBV15
cdr3_length: 13
cdr3_aa: ATSPRIDSAYEQY

v_call: TRBV28
cdr3_length: 13
cdr3_aa: ASSLPGAGPYEQY

v_call: TRBV13
cdr3_length: 14
cdr3_aa: ASSPSTSGRVDTQY

v_call: TRBV4-3
cdr3_length: 14
cdr3_aa: ASSQDEGRAADTQY

v_call: TRBV3-1
cdr3_length: 12
cdr3_aa: ASSQPGGGQPQH

v_call: TRBV21-1
cdr3_length: 16
cdr3_aa: ASSKDGLAGGTYNEQF

v_call: TRBV28
cdr3_length: 13
cdr3_aa: ASRSQGTGGYEQY

v_call: TRBV20-1
cdr3_length: 13
cdr3_aa: SARGRWDRGYGYT

v_call: TRBV27
cdr3_length: 11
cdr3_aa: ASSFVRGNEQF

v_call: TRBV10-3
cdr3_length: 13
cdr3_aa: AISESRTSGTEQY

v_call: TRBV4-3
cdr3_length: 15
cdr3_aa: ASSPSRDSRYTGELF

v_call: TRBV12-3/TRBV12-4
cdr3_length: 11
cdr3_aa: ASSFVSTDTQY

v_call: TRBV12-3/TRBV12-4
cdr3_length: 10
cdr3_aa: ASSDPGSPAS

v_call: TRBV30
cdr3_length: 16
cdr3_aa: AWSVSGQGFAGANVLT

v_call: TRBV4-2
cdr3_length: 15
cdr3_aa: ASSQGTSGENTGELF

v_call: TRBV20-1
cdr3_length: 12
cdr3_aa: SARPGLAGAEQY

v_call: TRBV10-3
cdr3_length: 13
cdr3_aa: AIRPGGTDPYEQY

v_call: TRBV9
cdr3_length: 14
cdr3_aa: ASSVSGHPNTGELF

v_call: TRBV20-1
cdr3_length: 12
cdr3_aa: SAPTSGSSYEQY

v_call: TRBV14
cdr3_length: 10
cdr3_aa: ASSQVDRGQY

v_call: TRBV11-2
cdr3_length: 14
cdr3_aa: ASSPTEGQGTRSQY

v_call: TRBV6-2/TRBV6-3
cdr3_length: 11
cdr3_aa: ASRRDPTGELF

v_call: TRBV5-1
cdr3_length: 14
cdr3_aa: ASRREGGRGTDTQY

v_call: TRBV15
cdr3_length: 15
cdr3_aa: ATSRAAGLAGWGEQF

v_call: TRBV27
cdr3_length: 16
cdr3_aa: ASSLFGTSGSNTGELF

v_call: TRBV4-3
cdr3_length: 14
cdr3_aa: ASSQDDRQFNQPQH

v_call: TRBV5-1
cdr3_length: 12
cdr3_aa: ASSPRTANYEQY

v_call: TRBV7-9
cdr3_length: 12
cdr3_aa: ASSLDYRVHGYT

v_call: TRBV20-1
cdr3_length: 14
cdr3_aa: SARDLRLAASETQY

v_call: TRBV28
cdr3_length: 14
cdr3_aa: ASSTPSRGGRIEQF

v_call: TRBV5-4
cdr3_length: 13
cdr3_aa: ASSQWNTGTDTQY

v_call: TRBV7-9
cdr3_length: 15
cdr3_aa: ASSLPAQGDYQETQY